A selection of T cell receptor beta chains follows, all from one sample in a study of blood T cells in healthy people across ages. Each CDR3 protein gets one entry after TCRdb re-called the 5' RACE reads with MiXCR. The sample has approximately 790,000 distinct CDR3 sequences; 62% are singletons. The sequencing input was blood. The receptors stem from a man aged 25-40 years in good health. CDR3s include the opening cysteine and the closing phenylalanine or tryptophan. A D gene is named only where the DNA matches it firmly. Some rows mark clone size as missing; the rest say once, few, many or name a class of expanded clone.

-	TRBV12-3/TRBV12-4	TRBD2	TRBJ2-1	TGTGCCAGCAGTCCCCTGGGTGGCGGGGGACCCCAGGAGTTCTTC	CASSPLGGGGPQEFF
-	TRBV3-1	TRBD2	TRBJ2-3	TGTGCCAGCAGCCCGACGGGGGGAGTCACAGATACGCAGTATTTT	CASSPTGGVTDTQYF
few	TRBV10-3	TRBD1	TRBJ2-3	TGTGCCATCAGTGGCGGACAGGCTAGCACAGATACGCAGTATTTT	CAISGGQASTDTQYF
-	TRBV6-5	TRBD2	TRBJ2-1	TGTGCCAGCAGTTACCCACCAGCGGGGGGAGGGAGTGAGCAGTTCTTC	CASSYPPAGGGSEQFF
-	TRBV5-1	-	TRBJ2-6	TGCGCCAGCAGCTTGGTGGAGGTCTCTGGGGCCAACGTCCTGACTTTC	CASSLVEVSGANVLTF
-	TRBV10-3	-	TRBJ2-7	TGTGCCACCAGTGGGGCGGAGGGCGAGCAGTACTTC	CATSGAEGEQYF
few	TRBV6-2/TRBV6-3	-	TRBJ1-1	TGTGCCAGCACCACTCAGAGACCGAACACTGAAGCTTTCTTT	CASTTQRPNTEAFF
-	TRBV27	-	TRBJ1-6	TGTGCCAGCAGTTTATTCGGCTCCTATAATTCACCCCTCCACTTT	CASSLFGSYNSPLHF
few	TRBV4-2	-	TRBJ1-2	TGTGCCAGCAGCCCCGCCGGCGGGGGGCTTAACTATGGCTACACCTTC	CASSPAGGGLNYGYTF
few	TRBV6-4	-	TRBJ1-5	TGTGCCAGCAGTGACTCAAGCGGAACGAATCAGCCTCAGCATTTT	CASSDSSGTNQPQHF
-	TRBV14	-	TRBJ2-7	TGTGCCAGCAGCCACGCTACTGGGGGAATAAGCTCCTACGAGCAGTACTTC	CASSHATGGISSYEQYF
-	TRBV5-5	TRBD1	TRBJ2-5	TGTGCCAGCAGCTTACAACCTGGCTCGGACAGGGGGTTAGAGACCCAGTACTTC	CASSLQPGSDRGLETQYF
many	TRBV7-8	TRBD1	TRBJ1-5	TGTGCCAGCAGTCAAACAGGGGGCAATCAGCCCCAGCATTTT	CASSQTGGNQPQHF